These 26 T cell receptor beta chains originate from one sample sequenced in a study of Ad26.COV2.S vaccination and SARS-CoV-2 variants. Treatment noted: some 20 received Ad26.COV2.S at low or high dose, single or two shots; 5 received placebo; per-sample allocation not given. On day 63 after the first injection, vaccine and placebo recipients gave samples. The method was immunoSEQ multiplex PCR; TCRdb's version includes in-frame clones alone and lacks a portion of them. The sample holds 400,000 or so clones, roughly nine tenths seen once. The sample consisted of peripheral blood, taken in a trial of Ad26.COV2.S vaccine versus placebo. The receptor set was obtained from a person aged 18 to 59 who received the Ad26.COV2.S COVID-19 vaccine or a placebo.

V and J are TRBV10-3 and TRBJ2-7, with 12 nucleotides matching TRBD1. This CDR3 has 15 residues. CDR1 is ENHRY and CDR2 is SYGVKD in the germline V gene. V lost 0 bases and J lost 6; bases outside the gene matches: 3. CDR3 bases: TGTGCCATCAGTGAGTCGGGACAGGGGGCGGCCGAGCAGTACTTC. This gives the protein CAISESGQGAAEQYF.

The J gene is TRBJ2-7, the V gene TRBV4-1, with a tentative D call TRBD2 (6 bases). The CDR3 spans 14 residues. Germline CDR1 reads MGHRA; CDR2 reads YSYEKL. Deletions cut 1 base from V and 3 bases from J, with 10 bases between. As DNA, the CDR3 is TGCGCCAGCAGCCAAGTGATCGGGGGCTACGAGCAGTACTTC. Translation: CASSQVIGGYEQYF.

The chain combines TRBV10-1 with TRBJ2-5; D gene unclear. This CDR3 contains 20 residues. CDR1 is WNHNN and CDR2 is SYGVQD in the germline V gene (reference sequence). Trimming shortened V by 2 bases and J by 3 bases, and 28 bases separated the two germline ends. Here the CDR3 reads CASSEGKWAPTPKRKETQYF. The CDR3 DNA reads TGCGCCAGCAGTGAGGGGAAGTGGGCCCCCACCCCCAAAAGAAAAGAGACCCAGTACTTC.

Points on this clone: The sample contains more than one DNA sequence encoding this CDR3. This chain links TRBV20-1 with TRBJ2-5; D tentatively fits TRBD1 or TRBD2 (5 bases each). This CDR3 comprises 10 residues. V gave up 5 bases and J gave up 5 bases, with 6 bases separating them. In germline, CDR1 is DFQATT, CDR2 SNEGSKA (reference sequence). CDR3: CSAGGETQYF. CDR3 DNA sequence: TGCAGTGCTGGGGGTGAGACCCAGTACTTC.

The chain uses TRBV7-2 and TRBJ2-1; tentatively, D is TRBD1 or TRBD2 (5 bases each). The CDR3 runs to 15 residues. Germline CDR1 is SGHTA and CDR2 is FQGNSA. The germline V and J ends were trimmed by 4 bases and 10 bases, with 20 bases remaining between them. The CDR3 nucleotides are TGTGCCAGCAGCTCCATCGACCCCGAAGGGGAGGAGCAGTTCTTC. It yields the protein CASSSIDPEGEEQFF. Variable domain in full (rest from reference TRBV7-2 and TRBJ2-1): GAGVSQSPSNKVTEKGKDVELRCDPISGHTALYWYRQSLGQGLEFLIYFQGNSAPDKSGLPSDRFSAERTGGSVSTLTIQRTQQEDSAVYLCASSSIDPEGEEQFFGPGTRLTVL.

The V and J genes are TRBV13 and TRBJ2-2; 9 bases line up with TRBD1. With 1 base clipped from V and 6 bases from J, the junction kept 9 bases outside the gene matches. Germline CDR1 is PRHDT and CDR2 is FYEKMQ (reference sequence). The CDR3 spans 17 residues. For the CDR3, the DNA is TGTGCCAGCAGCTTAGTCGGACAGGGGATAAGCGCCGGGGAGCTGTTTTTT. Its translation is CASSLVGQGISAGELFF.

V usage is TRBV11-2 and J usage is TRBJ2-7; D gene ambiguous. The CDR3 is made up of 14 amino acids. CDR1 SGHAT and CDR2 FQNNGV come from the germline V gene. V lost 2 bases to trimming and J lost 3 bases, with 11 bases between them. CDR3 DNA: TGTGCCAGCAGCTTATTCGGCGGCCTCTACGAGCAGTACTTC. Its translation is CASSLFGGLYEQYF.

The rearrangement joins TRBV5-1 to TRBJ2-5; 11 bases agree with TRBD2. The CDR3 is 15 residues long. From germline, CDR1 is SGHRS and CDR2 YFSETQ. Trimming at V came to 4 bases and at J to 0 bases, leaving 2 bases not matched to a gene. In DNA form, the CDR3 reads TGCGCCAGCAGCCGGGGACTAGCGGACCAAGAGACCCAGTACTTC. It translates to CASSRGLADQETQYF.

The chain uses TRBV19 and TRBJ2-1; 9 positions agree with TRBD2. Germline-derived CDR1 and CDR2 are LNHDA and SQIVND (reference sequence). Trimming took 8 bases from V and 9 from J; bases not matched to a gene: 8. The CDR3 covers 13 residues. The CDR3: CASLAGAGGEQFF. In nucleotides, the CDR3 is TGTGCCAGTTTAGCGGGGGCCGGAGGTGAGCAGTTCTTC. The full variable domain, in which reference TRBV19 and TRBJ2-1 provide the parts outside the CDR3, is DGGITQSPKYLFRKEGQNVTLSCEQNLNHDAMYWYRQDPGQGLRLIYYSQIVNDFQKGDIAEGYSVSREKKESFPLTVTSAQKNPTAFYLCASLAGAGGEQFFGPGTRLTVL.

The CDR3 bases are TGTGCCAGCAGCGGTATGGGGGACCCTGGCTACACCTTC. This translates into CASSGMGDPGYTF. The J gene is TRBJ1-2, the V gene TRBV28; D possibly corresponds to TRBD1 (5 bases). Germline CDR1 MDHEN, CDR2 SYDVKM. The CDR3 extends over 13 amino acids. V was shortened by 6 bases and J by 7 bases, with 15 bases between the two germline ends.

This clone was found once. V usage is TRBV7-2 and J usage is TRBJ1-2; D might be TRBD1 (5 bases). The CDR3 totals 16 residues. Germline CDR1 reads SGHTA; CDR2 reads FQGNSA. With 2 bases removed from V and 6 bases from J, the gap between germline ends came to 19 bases. The CDR3 loop reads CASSLLGGTPAHGYTF. CDR3 coding DNA: TGTGCCAGCAGCTTATTAGGAGGGACCCCAGCGCATGGCTACACCTTC. Supplemented by reference TRBV7-2 and TRBJ1-2, the full variable domain reads GAGVSQSPSNKVTEKGKDVELRCDPISGHTALYWYRQSLGQGLEFLIYFQGNSAPDKSGLPSDRFSAERTGGSVSTLTIQRTQQEDSAVYLCASSLLGGTPAHGYTFGSGTRLTVV.

The chain uses TRBV9 and TRBJ1-3; the D gene is possibly TRBD1 (6 bases). The CDR3 length is 12 residues. Per germline, CDR1 SGDLS and CDR2 YYNGEE. Trimming took off 4 bases at V and 11 bases at J, with 13 bases between the two ends. The CDR3 reads CASSSQGRAIYF. CDR3 DNA sequence: TGTGCCAGCAGCTCCCAGGGGCGAGCCATATATTTT.

This chain uses TRBV29-1 with TRBJ2-3; weak D call: TRBD2 (5 bases). The CDR3 contains 17 residues. The V gene's germline CDR1 is SQVTM and CDR2 ANQGSEA. V shed 5 bases and J shed 0 bases, with 21 bases lying between them. For the CDR3, the DNA is TGCAGCGTTCTCGGTGCTAGCAGACTCGCTAGCACAGATACGCAGTATTTT. Its protein is CSVLGASRLASTDTQYF.

V and J are TRBV9 and TRBJ2-2; 7 bases match TRBD1. The CDR3 is 13 amino acids. Germline V gene sequence: CDR1 SGDLS, CDR2 YYNGEE. The V gene end was trimmed by 5 bases and the J gene end by 4 bases; junction bases not matched to a gene: 2. The chain's CDR3 is CASRGQSTGELFF. The CDR3 bases are TGTGCCAGCAGGGGACAGTCCACCGGGGAGCTGTTTTTT.

The chain recombines TRBV5-1 with TRBJ1-1, with D perhaps TRBD1 (5 bases). CDR3 length equals 14 residues. Per germline, CDR1 SGHRS and CDR2 YFSETQ. V was clipped by 8 bases and J by 5 bases, with 19 bases between them. The CDR3 nucleotides are TGCGCCAGTGCCTTGGGGCAGGGTGAGACTGAAGCTTTCTTT. Amino acids: CASALGQGETEAFF. The entire variable domain, with the rest obtained from reference TRBV5-1 and TRBJ1-1, is as follows: KAGVTQTPRYLIKTRGQQVTLSCSPISGHRSVSWYQQTPGQGLQFLFEYFSETQRNKGNFPGRFSGRQFSNSRSEMNVSTLELGDSALYLCASALGQGETEAFFGQGTRLTVV.

This chain uses TRBV29-1 with TRBJ2-2; 10 nucleotides line up with TRBD1. V shed 6 bases and J 6 bases; nucleotides not matched to a gene: 4. Germline V gives CDR1 SQVTM, CDR2 ANQGSEA. The CDR3 extends over 13 amino acids. The CDR3 region is CSVGQGESGELFF. CDR3 coding DNA: TGCAGCGTCGGACAGGGGGAGTCCGGGGAGCTGTTTTTT.

The V call is TRBV6-5, the J call TRBJ1-2, with 8 bases matching TRBD1. The trim removed 5 bases at V and 4 bases at J, leaving 6 bases unmatched. The CDR3 spans 14 residues. CDR1 and CDR2 from the germline V gene are MNHEY and SVGAGI. In DNA form, the CDR3 reads TGTGCCAGCAGTCCCCGAACAGGGGGCTATGGCTACACCTTC. Its protein is CASSPRTGGYGYTF.

V gene TRBV7-6 combines with J gene TRBJ2-3, with TRBD2 matching 12 bases. Germline CDR1 SGHVS, CDR2 FNYEAQ. This CDR3 contains 16 residues. J gave up 5 bases and V 5 bases, and 8 bases lay outside the gene matches. The CDR3 reads CASSIILAGGGDTQYF. The DNA of the CDR3 is TGTGCCAGCAGCATAATACTAGCGGGGGGAGGAGATACGCAGTATTTT. The variable domain in full, completed from reference TRBV7-6 and TRBJ2-3, reads GAGVSQSPRYKVTKRGQDVALRCDPISGHVSLYWYRQALGQGPEFLTYFNYEAQQDKSGLPNDRFSAERPEGSISTLTIQRTEQRDSAMYRCASSIILAGGGDTQYFGPGTRLTVL.

The chain is built from TRBV5-8 and TRBJ1-2, with D maybe TRBD1 (5 bases). CDR3 length: 12 residues. Germline loops: CDR1 SGHTS, CDR2 YDEGEE. V lost 4 bases and J lost 8, with 12 bases in between. CDR3 bases: TGTGCCAGCAGCCGGGACCGCCTGGGCTACACCTTC. Its protein is CASSRDRLGYTF.

The CDR3 is CASSFRDEQYF. The DNA for the CDR3 is TGTGCCAGCAGTTTCAGGGACGAGCAGTACTTC. This sequence joins TRBV27 and TRBJ2-7, with D tentatively TRBD1 (5 bases). Trimming left V 3 bases short and J 5 bases short, with 5 bases between. Looked up from germline, CDR1 is MNHEY and CDR2 is SMNVEV (reference sequence). This CDR3 has 11 amino acids.

This chain joins TRBV7-9 and TRBJ1-6, with D tentatively TRBD1 (5 bases). CDR3 length equals 13 residues. Germline V CDR1 and CDR2: SEHNR, FQNEAQ (reference sequence). Between the trimmed V and J ends, which lost 10 bases and 12 bases, there was a span of 19 bases. The DNA for the CDR3 is TGTGCCATGGGCGACAGTTCTAGAGGACCCCTCCACTTT. This encodes CAMGDSSRGPLHF.

The chain carries TRBV7-2 and TRBJ2-1; 9 bases are shared with TRBD2. Germline V CDR1 and CDR2: SGHTA, FQGNSA. This CDR3 spans 15 amino acids. J gave up 7 bases and V 3 bases, and 7 bases lay outside the gene matches. The CDR3 reads CASSFASGVANEQFF. CDR3 coding DNA: TGTGCCAGCAGCTTCGCTAGCGGGGTAGCGAATGAGCAGTTCTTC. The full variable domain, with the rest looked up from reference TRBV7-2 and TRBJ2-1, is GAGVSQSPSNKVTEKGKDVELRCDPISGHTALYWYRQSLGQGLEFLIYFQGNSAPDKSGLPSDRFSAERTGGSVSTLTIQRTQQEDSAVYLCASSFASGVANEQFFGPGTRLTVL.

The rearrangement links TRBV11-2 to TRBJ1-6; D is unclear. Per germline, CDR1 SGHAT and CDR2 FQNNGV. The CDR3 covers 12 residues. Between the trimmed V and J ends, which lost 4 bases and 9 bases, there was a span of 7 bases. As DNA, the CDR3 is TGTGCCAGCAGCTCAGTCGGTTCACCCCTCCACTTT. Its protein is CASSSVGSPLHF.

The chain employs TRBV5-4 and TRBJ1-1, with D maybe TRBD1 (5 bases). The CDR3 length is 16 residues. V was pared by 0 bases and J by 6 bases, with 18 bases between. Germline V gene lookup returns CDR1 SGHNT and CDR2 YYREEE (reference sequence). The DNA for the CDR3 is TGTGCCAGCAGCTTGGATACAGCCAGCTGGGGCTCTGAAGCTTTCTTT. Translated: CASSLDTASWGSEAFF.

V usage is TRBV7-2 and J usage is TRBJ2-5, with D possibly matching TRBD1 (6 bases). Trimming took 5 bases from V and 2 from J, leaving 12 bases between them. The CDR3 has 14 residues. Per germline, CDR1 SGHTA and CDR2 FQGNSA. CDR3 sequence (DNA): TGTGCCAGCAGCACAGGGTTTCGGCAAGAGACCCAGTACTTC. Its translation is CASSTGFRQETQYF.

CDR3 nucleotide sequence: TGTGCCAGCAGCGCCGGGTCTGCGCGCCCTGAAGCTTTCTTT. It encodes CASSAGSARPEAFF. The gene calls are TRBV3-1 (or the pseudogene TRBV3-2) and TRBJ1-1, with no clear D. The germline CDR1 and CDR2 sequences are LGHDT and YNNKEL (reference sequence). The CDR3 spans 14 residues. Trimming took off 5 bases at V and 6 bases at J, with 16 bases between the two ends.